The 9 T cell receptor beta chains reported below all come from one sample, sequenced in a study of CD8 T cells in Susac syndrome. RNA, at about 0.45 to 1 ug, was reverse transcribed with random hexamers. TCRdb re-analysed the immunoSEQ multiplex PCR reads in MiXCR, keeping a single row per CDR3 protein. Altogether tens of thousands of distinct CDR3 sequences are present, 95% to 97% being singletons, with the ten largest covering 0.5% to 0.8%. Sequencing was performed on CD8+ T cells from PBMCs. The receptors were sampled from a human donor with Susac syndrome.

The rearrangement links TRBV5-1 to TRBJ2-5; D not certain. The CDR3 totals 12 residues. V gave up 2 bases and J gave up 5 bases, with 7 bases separating them. CDR1 and CDR2 (germline): SGHRS, YFSETQ. The CDR3 sequence is CASSFVRETQYF. CDR3 in DNA: TGCGCCAGCAGCTTCGTAAGGGAGACCCAGTACTTC.

This chain connects TRBV28 to TRBJ1-1; the D gene is possibly TRBD1 (6 bases). V lost 4 bases and J lost 5, with 11 bases in between. The CDR3 spans 13 residues. Germline CDR1 MDHEN, CDR2 SYDVKM. DNA of the CDR3: TGTGCCAGCAGTTACCAGGGGTTTACTGAAGCTTTCTTT. As protein: CASSYQGFTEAFF.

This chain joins TRBV24-1 and TRBJ2-5; tentative D call: TRBD1 (6 bases). The germline CDR1 and CDR2 sequences are KGHDR and SFDVKD. The ends were cut back, 5 bases at V and 5 bases at J, with 8 bases in the middle. The CDR3 is made up of 12 amino acids. Here the CDR3 DNA reads TGTGCCACCAGTGGGCAGGGGGAGACCCAGTACTTC. It encodes CATSGQGETQYF.

CDR3 region: CASSQNPGETQYF. CDR3 DNA: TGTGCCAGCAGCCAAAATCCCGGAGAGACCCAGTACTTC. The chain couples TRBV3-1 to TRBJ2-5, with no clear D. Trimming removed 2 bases from V and 4 bases from J, with 8 bases in between. The CDR3 contains 13 residues. Per germline, CDR1 LGHDT and CDR2 YNNKEL (reference sequence).

The DNA of the CDR3 is TGTGCCAGCAGCTTCCTGCTGACAGGGGAGGAAGAGCAGTTCTTC. This codes for CASSFLLTGEEEQFF. The chain links TRBV5-4 to TRBJ2-1, with 8 bases that match TRBD1. V lost 2 bases to trimming and J lost 10 bases; unmatched junction nucleotides: 11. The CDR3 covers 15 residues. Germline CDR1 is SGHNT and CDR2 is YYREEE (reference sequence). The full variable domain, completed using reference TRBV5-4 and TRBJ2-1, is ETGVTQSPTHLIKTRGQQVTLRCSSQSGHNTVSWYQQALGQGPQFIFQYYREEENGRGNFPPRFSGLQFPNYSSELNVNALELDDSALYLCASSFLLTGEEEQFFGPGTRLTVL.

The V gene is TRBV27, the J gene TRBJ2-4; perhaps TRBD2 as D (5 bases). In germline, CDR1 is MNHEY, CDR2 SMNVEV (reference sequence). V lost 5 bases and J lost 2, with 10 bases in between. CDR3 length: 14 amino acids. The CDR3 reads CASSIPGTKNIQYF. CDR3 DNA: TGTGCCAGCAGTATTCCCGGGACCAAAAACATTCAGTACTTC.

The rearrangement uses TRBV28 and TRBJ2-5; no clear D gene. CDR3 length: 14 amino acids. Germline values: CDR1 MDHEN, CDR2 SYDVKM. V was shortened by 5 bases and J by 5 bases, with 15 bases between the two germline ends. The CDR3 loop is CASSPPGYSETQYF. CDR3 sequence (DNA): TGTGCCAGCAGTCCCCCGGGTTACTCGGAGACCCAGTACTTC.

This chain links TRBV10-3 with TRBJ2-1; D could derive from TRBD1 or TRBD2 (5 bases each). Germline V gene data show CDR1 as ENHRY and CDR2 as SYGVKD. There are 14 residues in the CDR3. The V end was cut by 10 bases, the J end by 6 bases, with 19 bases between. The CDR3 DNA follows: TGTGCCACCGGGGCAGGGCACCACGCCAATGAGCAGTTCTTC. It specifies CATGAGHHANEQFF.

This chain links TRBV20-1 with TRBJ1-4; D is possibly TRBD1 (6 bases). In germline, CDR1 is DFQATT, CDR2 SNEGSKA (reference sequence). Trimming pared 6 bases from V and 6 bases from J, leaving 17 bases between. The CDR3 sequence is 14 residues long. CDR3 sequence reads: CSARGRGADEKLFF. For the CDR3, the DNA is TGCAGTGCCCGGGGACGGGGGGCCGATGAAAAACTGTTTTTT.